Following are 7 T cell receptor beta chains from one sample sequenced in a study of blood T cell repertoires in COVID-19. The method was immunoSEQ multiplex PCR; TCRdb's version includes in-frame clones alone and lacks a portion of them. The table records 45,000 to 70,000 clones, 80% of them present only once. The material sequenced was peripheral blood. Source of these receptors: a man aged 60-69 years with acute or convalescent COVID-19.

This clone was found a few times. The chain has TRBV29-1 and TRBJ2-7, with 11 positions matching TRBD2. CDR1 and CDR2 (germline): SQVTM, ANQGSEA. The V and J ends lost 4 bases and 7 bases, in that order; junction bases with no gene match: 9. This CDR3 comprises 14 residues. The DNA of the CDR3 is TGCAGCGTTGGTTGGCTAGCGGGGGGCCCAGAGCAGTACTTC. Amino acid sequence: CSVGWLAGGPEQYF.

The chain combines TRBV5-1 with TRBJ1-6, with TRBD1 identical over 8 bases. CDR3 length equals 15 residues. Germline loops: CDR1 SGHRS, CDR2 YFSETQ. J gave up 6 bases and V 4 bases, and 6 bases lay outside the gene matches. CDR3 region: CASSPGGTGNSPLHF. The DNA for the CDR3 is TGCGCCAGCAGCCCAGGGGGGACAGGTAATTCACCCCTCCACTTT.

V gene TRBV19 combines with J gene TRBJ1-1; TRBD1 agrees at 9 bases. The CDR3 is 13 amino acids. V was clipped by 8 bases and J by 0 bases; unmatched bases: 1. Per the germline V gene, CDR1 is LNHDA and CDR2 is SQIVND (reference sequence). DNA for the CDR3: TGTGCCAGTGGGACAGGGATGAACACTGAAGCTTTCTTT. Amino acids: CASGTGMNTEAFF.

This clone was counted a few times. CDR3 coding DNA: TGTGCCAGCAGTTCTCCCCGGGGTGATGCAACTAATGAAAAACTGTTTTTT. Its protein product is CASSSPRGDATNEKLFF. V and J are TRBV2 and TRBJ1-4, with D unresolved. V lost 5 bases to trimming and J lost 0 bases, with 16 bases between them. CDR3 size: 17 residues. CDR1 and CDR2 from the germline V gene are SNHLY and FYNNEI.

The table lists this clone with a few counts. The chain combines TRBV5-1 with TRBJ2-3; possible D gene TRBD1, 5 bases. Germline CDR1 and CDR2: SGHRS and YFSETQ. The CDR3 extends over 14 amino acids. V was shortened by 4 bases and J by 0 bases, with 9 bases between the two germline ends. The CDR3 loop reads CASSQGESTDTQYF. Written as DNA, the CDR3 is TGCGCCAGCAGCCAGGGCGAGAGCACAGATACGCAGTATTTT.

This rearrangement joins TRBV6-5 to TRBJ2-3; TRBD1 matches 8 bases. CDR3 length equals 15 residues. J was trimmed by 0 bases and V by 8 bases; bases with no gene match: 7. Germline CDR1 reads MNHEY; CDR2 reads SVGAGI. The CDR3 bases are TGTGCCAGCTACCGCTGGACAGGGAGCACAGATACGCAGTATTTT. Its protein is CASYRWTGSTDTQYF.

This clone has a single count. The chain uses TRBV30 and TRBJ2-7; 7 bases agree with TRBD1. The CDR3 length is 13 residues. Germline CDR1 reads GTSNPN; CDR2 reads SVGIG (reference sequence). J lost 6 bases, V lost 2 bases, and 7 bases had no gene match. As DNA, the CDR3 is TGTGCCTGGAGTTTAATTAACAGGGGCGAGCAGTACTTC. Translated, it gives CAWSLINRGEQYF.